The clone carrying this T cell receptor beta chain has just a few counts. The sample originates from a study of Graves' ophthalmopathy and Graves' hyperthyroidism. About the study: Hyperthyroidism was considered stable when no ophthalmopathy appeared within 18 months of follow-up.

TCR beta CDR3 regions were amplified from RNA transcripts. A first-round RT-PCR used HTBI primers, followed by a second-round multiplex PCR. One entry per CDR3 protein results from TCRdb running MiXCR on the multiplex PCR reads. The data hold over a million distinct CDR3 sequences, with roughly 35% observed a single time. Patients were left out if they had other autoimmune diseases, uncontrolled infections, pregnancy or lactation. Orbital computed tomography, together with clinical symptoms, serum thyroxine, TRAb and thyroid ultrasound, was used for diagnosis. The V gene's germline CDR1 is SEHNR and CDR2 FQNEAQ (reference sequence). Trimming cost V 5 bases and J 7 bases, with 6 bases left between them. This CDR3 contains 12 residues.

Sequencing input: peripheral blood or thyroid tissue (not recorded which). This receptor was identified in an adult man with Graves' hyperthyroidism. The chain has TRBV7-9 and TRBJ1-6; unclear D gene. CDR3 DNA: TGTGCCAGCAGCCGAGTGAATTCACCCCTCCACTTT. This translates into CASSRVNSPLHF.